Sequencing of this T cell receptor (beta chain) was carried out in a study of T cells in women clearing cervical HPV infection. Findings and caveats of the study: Cases and controls were distinguished at AUC roughly 0.86 by richness and V genes.

Regarding this clone: Antigen specificity is unknown. The read comes to an end 3 residues before the CDR3 does, leaving the germline J gene to fill in the end.

The length of the CDR3 is 15 residues. Trimming took off 5 bases at V and 8 bases at J, with 19 bases between the two ends. Germline assignment: CDR1 MNHEY and CDR2 SVGEGT. Sequenced by immunoSEQ multiplex PCR; TCRdb stores in-frame clones only, minus some. This sample's clone table lists about 44,000 clones. Prevalent HPV16 infections were excluded; only incident single HPV16 infections included. The gene calls are TRBV6-2 or TRBV6-3 and TRBJ2-1; a weak D match, TRBD2 (5 bases). Sequenced input: blood buffy coat. The receptor's source is a woman aged 18 to 75 with a cervical HPV16 infection that either progressed to CIN3+ or cleared (not recorded which). CDR3 sequence: CASSALSAATDEQFF. CDR3 bases read: TGTGCCAGCAGTGCCCTTTCAGCGGCCACGGATGAG.